These 23 T cell receptor beta chains came from one sample sequenced in a study of shared clonotypes between healthy human individuals. The protocol was immunoSEQ multiplex PCR, while the TCRdb copy is restricted to in-frame clones and leaves out a portion. The repertoire holds around 1.9 million clones, with 85% to 95% as singletons. As defined, naive CD8 cells were CD45RO-negative and positively selected for CCR7, with terminally differentiated effector memory CD45RA+ cells excluded. The sequenced sample consisted of naive CD8+ T cells from PBMCs. These receptors came from a man younger than 35 in good health. Some clones in this sample may be carry-over from other donors' samples.

The chain is built from TRBV7-6 and TRBJ2-1; the match to TRBD1 covers 7 bases. From germline, CDR1 is SGHVS and CDR2 FNYEAQ. CDR3 size: 16 residues. V shed 5 bases, J shed 8 bases, and the junction held 15 bases outside the gene matches. The CDR3 protein is CASSPISPGGKDEQFF. CDR3 in DNA: TGTGCCAGCAGCCCGATATCTCCAGGGGGAAAGGATGAGCAGTTCTTC. The full variable domain, in which reference TRBV7-6 and TRBJ2-1 provide the parts outside the CDR3, is GAGVSQSPRYKVTKRGQDVALRCDPISGHVSLYWYRQALGQGPEFLTYFNYEAQQDKSGLPNDRFSAERPEGSISTLTIQRTEQRDSAMYRCASSPISPGGKDEQFFGPGTRLTVL.

V usage is TRBV6-1 and J usage is TRBJ2-3; no clear D gene. The ends were cut back, 2 bases at V and 4 bases at J, with 16 bases in the middle. This CDR3 is built from 16 residues. Germline-derived CDR1 and CDR2 are MNHNS and SASEGT. CDR3 nucleotides: TGTGCCAGCAGTGAAAGCACCTACATTTGGGCAGATACGCAGTATTTT. Amino acids: CASSESTYIWADTQYF.

The chain uses TRBV28 and TRBJ2-2, with 12 bases aligning to TRBD2. Germline V CDR1 and CDR2: MDHEN, SYDVKM. The CDR3 sequence is 18 residues long. The V segment lost 5 bases and the J segment 2 bases; nucleotides outside the gene matches: 9. In DNA form, the CDR3 reads TGTGCCAGCAGTGCGGCGCCTAGCGGGAGGGAAAACACCGGGGAGCTGTTTTTT. Translating gives CASSAAPSGRENTGELFF.

The chain employs TRBV18 and TRBJ1-3; no reliable D call. The V and J ends lost 3 bases and 0 bases respectively, with 15 bases between them. CDR3 length: 17 residues. The germline V gene has CDR1 KGHSH and CDR2 LQKENI. CDR3 region: CASSPREGGYSGNTIYF. For the CDR3, the DNA is TGTGCCAGCTCACCCCGCGAGGGAGGTTACTCTGGAAACACCATATATTTT.

V usage is TRBV4-3 and J usage is TRBJ2-7, with 8 nucleotides matching TRBD2. Germline CDR1 and CDR2: LGHNA and YSLEER. The junction had 13 bases not matched to a gene; V was cut back by 1 base and J by 2 bases. CDR3 size: 18 residues. The CDR3 spells CASSQGFGLGLGPYEQYF. CDR3 bases: TGCGCCAGCAGCCAAGGGTTCGGACTGGGACTAGGACCCTACGAGCAGTACTTC.

There are a few counts of this clone. The genes are TRBV27 and TRBJ1-1; no firm D call. Per the germline V gene, CDR1 is MNHEY and CDR2 is SMNVEV (reference sequence). The CDR3 runs to 14 residues. The V end was cut by 8 bases, the J end by 1 base, with 14 bases between. CDR3 loop: CASGVGGSNTEAFF. In nucleotides, the CDR3 is TGTGCCAGCGGCGTGGGAGGTTCGAACACTGAAGCTTTCTTT.

V usage is TRBV2 and J usage is TRBJ2-2, with 9 bases aligning to TRBD1. The CDR3 has 14 amino acids. The V gene end was trimmed by 6 bases and the J gene end by 4 bases; junction bases not matched to a gene: 3. The germline CDR1 and CDR2 sequences are SNHLY and FYNNEI. The CDR3 sequence: CASRDRGITGELFF. CDR3 nucleotide sequence: TGTGCCAGCAGAGACAGGGGGATCACCGGGGAGCTGTTTTTT. The full variable domain, with the rest looked up from reference TRBV2 and TRBJ2-2, is EPEVTQTPSHQVTQMGQEVILRCVPISNHLYFYWYRQILGQKVEFLVSFYNNEISEKSEIFDDQFSVERPDGSNFTLKIRSTKLEDSAMYFCASRDRGITGELFFGEGSRLTVL.

To note about this clone: Different DNA sequences within this sample yield the same CDR3. The chain links TRBV6-5 to TRBJ2-1; tentative D call: TRBD1 (5 bases). Germline-derived CDR1 and CDR2 are MNHEY and SVGAGI. The CDR3 covers 13 residues. V shed 3 bases and J shed 4 bases, with 7 bases lying between them. In DNA, the CDR3 is TGTGCCAGCAGTTATCAGGGATACAATGAGCAGTTCTTC. This codes for CASSYQGYNEQFF.

This clone was recorded at least ten times. V usage is TRBV5-6 and J usage is TRBJ1-2, with 7 positions matching TRBD1. Germline trimming cut 2 bases from V and 6 bases from J; bases unmatched to any gene: 4. There are 13 residues in the CDR3. Per germline, CDR1 SGHDT and CDR2 YYEEEE. CDR3 amino acids: CASSFHRGDGYTF. The DNA of the CDR3 is TGTGCCAGCAGCTTTCACAGGGGCGATGGCTACACCTTC. The variable domain in full, with the rest retrieved from reference TRBV5-6 and TRBJ1-2, is DAGVTQSPTHLIKTRGQQVTLRCSPKSGHDTVSWYQQALGQGPQFIFQYYEEEERQRGNFPDRFSGHQFPNYSSELNVNALLLGDSALYLCASSFHRGDGYTFGSGTRLTVV.

V and J are TRBV5-1 and TRBJ2-1, with 14 nucleotides matching TRBD2. The CDR3 consists of 17 residues. Germline V lookup: CDR1 SGHRS, CDR2 YFSETQ. V lost 4 bases to trimming and J lost 4 bases; unmatched junction nucleotides: 7. CDR3 DNA sequence: TGCGCCAGCAGCCCGGGACTAGCGGGAGTTTCTTACAATGAGCAGTTCTTC. Amino acid sequence: CASSPGLAGVSYNEQFF.

V usage is TRBV4-1 and J usage is TRBJ2-4, with D possibly matching TRBD2 (5 bases). V shed 4 bases and J shed 1 base, with 17 bases lying between them. This CDR3 spans 17 amino acids. Per the germline V gene, CDR1 is MGHRA and CDR2 is YSYEKL. CDR3 region: CASSPRTEGAAKNIQYF. In DNA form, the CDR3 reads TGCGCCAGCAGCCCCCGCACCGAGGGTGCCGCCAAAAACATTCAGTACTTC.

The V call is TRBV27, the J call TRBJ2-1; tentatively, D is TRBD1 (5 bases). Per the germline V gene, CDR1 is MNHEY and CDR2 is SMNVEV (reference sequence). CDR3 size: 15 residues. Trimming removed 2 bases from V and 7 bases from J, with 15 bases in between. This CDR3 is CASSLGARFVNEQFF. The CDR3 DNA sequence: TGTGCCAGCAGTTTAGGGGCGAGGTTCGTTAATGAGCAGTTCTTC.

The chain couples TRBV5-1 to TRBJ2-1; D might be TRBD2 (6 bases). Trimming took 0 bases from V and 3 from J, leaving 10 bases between them. The CDR3 loop spans 15 amino acids. Germline V gives CDR1 SGHRS, CDR2 YFSETQ. The CDR3 here is CASSLAGTDYNEQFF. Written as DNA, the CDR3 is TGCGCCAGCAGCTTGGCCGGGACTGACTACAATGAGCAGTTCTTC.

The V gene is TRBV19, the J gene TRBJ2-7; the D is unclear. The germline gives CDR1 LNHDA, CDR2 SQIVND (reference sequence). There are 14 residues in the CDR3. V lost 7 bases to trimming and J lost 3 bases, with 16 bases between them. CDR3 region: CASTPALGSYEQYF. The CDR3 DNA is TGTGCCAGTACCCCGGCATTAGGAAGCTACGAGCAGTACTTC.

V is TRBV2 and J is TRBJ2-5; 9 bases are shared with TRBD2. The CDR3 is made up of 14 amino acids. V lost 2 bases, J lost 9 bases, and 7 bases stayed unmatched. Germline CDR1 reads SNHLY; CDR2 reads FYNNEI. CDR3 in DNA: TGTGCCAGCAGTGAAAGGCTAGCGGGATTCCCCCAGTACTTC. This gives the protein CASSERLAGFPQYF.

The rearrangement links TRBV28 to TRBJ2-7, with a weak D call TRBD2 (5 bases). The CDR3 totals 14 residues. V was trimmed by 3 bases and J by 4 bases, leaving 13 bases between them. Germline V CDR1 and CDR2: MDHEN, SYDVKM. CDR3 nucleotide sequence: TGTGCCAGCAGTTTCCGGCTAGCTTCGTACGAGCAGTACTTC. Its translation: CASSFRLASYEQYF.

The CDR3 spells CASRGVGQSNQPQHF. The CDR3 DNA reads as TGTGCCAGCAGAGGGGTGGGACAGAGCAATCAGCCCCAGCATTTT. The V gene is TRBV25-1, the J gene TRBJ1-5, with 7 positions matching TRBD1. The junction had 6 bases not matched to a gene; V was cut back by 6 bases and J by 1 base. This CDR3 spans 15 amino acids. CDR1 MGHDK and CDR2 SYGVNS come from the germline V gene.

Of note for this clone: This CDR3 is also generated by other DNA sequences in the sample. The J gene is TRBJ1-1, the V gene TRBV19, with 8 bases that match TRBD1. The trim removed 5 bases at V and 5 bases at J, leaving 4 bases unmatched. Per the germline V gene, CDR1 is LNHDA and CDR2 is SQIVND (reference sequence). The CDR3 consists of 13 residues. The CDR3 is CASSLQGGTEAFF. CDR3 bases: TGTGCCAGTAGTTTACAGGGGGGGACTGAAGCTTTCTTT.

V usage is TRBV27 and J usage is TRBJ1-4; D unresolved. CDR1 and CDR2 from the germline V gene are MNHEY and SMNVEV (reference sequence). With 3 bases removed from V and 7 bases from J, the gap between germline ends came to 9 bases. The CDR3 is 13 amino acids. The CDR3 DNA is TGTGCCAGCAGTTTGGTGGGGAGTGAAAAACTGTTTTTT. Translation gives CASSLVGSEKLFF.

As concerns this clone: Other nucleotide sequences in the sample specify the same CDR3. This CDR3 is CASSLGGQPQHF. CDR3 sequence (DNA): TGTGCCAGCAGCTTGGGAGGTCAGCCCCAGCATTTT. The chain combines TRBV11-2 with TRBJ1-5; no clear D. Trimming shortened V by 3 bases and J by 6 bases, and 6 bases separated the two germline ends. This CDR3 contains 12 residues. Per germline, CDR1 SGHAT and CDR2 FQNNGV.

The chain joins TRBV27 to TRBJ1-1; no firm D call. Germline-derived CDR1 and CDR2 are MNHEY and SMNVEV (reference sequence). V lost 6 bases and J 1 base, leaving 9 bases between the germline ends. The CDR3 has 13 amino acids. The DNA of the CDR3 is TGTGCCAGCAGCGCCTTGGGGAACACTGAAGCTTTCTTT. Its translation: CASSALGNTEAFF.

The V and J genes are TRBV7-2 and TRBJ2-1; no definite D call. Germline assignment: CDR1 SGHTA and CDR2 FQGNSA. The CDR3 consists of 15 residues. V lost 3 bases to trimming and J lost 7 bases, with 16 bases between them. The CDR3 reads CASSFPLGGGNEQFF. CDR3 bases: TGTGCCAGCAGCTTTCCCCTCGGCGGTGGGAATGAGCAGTTCTTC.

The rearrangement joins TRBV5-1 to TRBJ1-1, with 7 positions matching TRBD1. Unmatched junction bases numbered 10, after V lost 4 bases and J lost 1 base. Germline CDR1 reads SGHRS; CDR2 reads YFSETQ. CDR3 size: 16 residues. The chain's CDR3 is CASSEWPGQTNTEAFF. CDR3 DNA sequence: TGCGCCAGCAGCGAATGGCCGGGACAGACGAACACTGAAGCTTTCTTT.